This T cell receptor beta chain derives from a study of blood T cell repertoires in COVID-19. Trimming removed 1 base from V and 6 bases from J, with 18 bases in between. Germline V gene data show CDR1 as LNHNV and CDR2 as YYDKDF (reference sequence). The CDR3 loop spans 16 amino acids. Method: immunoSEQ multiplex PCR; TCRdb's copy keeps in-frame clones and lacks some. Here the sample spans tens of thousands of clones, about 80% being singletons. This chain links TRBV15 with TRBJ1-1; D is uncertain. Sequenced input: peripheral blood. The receptor was derived from a man aged 50-59 years with active or convalescent COVID-19. The CDR3 is CATSRVAGGIRPEAFF. The DNA for the CDR3 is TGTGCCACCAGCAGAGTGGCAGGAGGTATTCGGCCTGAAGCTTTCTTT.